The TCR beta chain under discussion was sequenced for a study of blood T cell repertoires in COVID-19. Trimming stripped 2 bases from V and 6 bases from J, with 8 bases between. The length of the CDR3 is 13 residues. CDR1 and CDR2 from the germline V gene are MNHNS and SASEGT. The data were produced by immunoSEQ multiplex PCR, yet TCRdb's version contains in-frame clones alone and is incomplete. Among 350,000 to 400,000 clones, 85% to 90% were seen once, and the ten largest hold about 1%. The V gene is TRBV6-1, the J gene TRBJ1-5; D remains unclear. Sequenced material: PBMCs or T cells enriched from blood (not recorded which). The TCR originated in a man younger than 35 who had recovered from COVID-19. CDR3 sequence reads: CASSEILGQPQHF. The DNA of the CDR3 is TGTGCCAGCAGTGAAATTCTAGGTCAGCCCCAGCATTTT.